A selection of T cell receptor beta chains follows, all from one sample in a study of T cells in Graves' hyperthyroidism and ophthalmopathy. TCRdb passed the multiplex PCR reads through MiXCR, listing each CDR3 protein once. Of hundreds of thousands of distinct CDR3 sequences detected, about 15% appear once; the ten largest clones hold around 4%. What was sequenced was blood. These receptors were collected from a woman in her forties with Graves' ophthalmopathy. Both conserved end residues are part of each CDR3. The D gene is left open where the match is weak.

j_call: TRBJ1-6; v_call: TRBV12-3/TRBV12-4; d_call: TRBD1; cdr3_aa: CASRNDRGTSPLHF
j_call: TRBJ2-6; v_call: TRBV30; d_call: .; cdr3_aa: CAWSVGYSGANVLTF
j_call: TRBJ2-2; v_call: TRBV20-1; d_call: TRBD2; cdr3_aa: CSARERLADTGELFF
j_call: TRBJ2-3; v_call: TRBV12-3/TRBV12-4; d_call: TRBD2; cdr3_aa: CASRREGVTDTQYF
j_call: TRBJ1-1; v_call: TRBV6-1; d_call: .; cdr3_aa: CASSEGGFAEAFF
j_call: TRBJ1-2; v_call: TRBV20-1; d_call: .; cdr3_aa: CSARTTLQGIDGYTF
j_call: TRBJ2-5; v_call: TRBV4-2; d_call: TRBD2; cdr3_aa: CASSQWVLAGVRETQYF
j_call: TRBJ1-5; v_call: TRBV6-1; d_call: .; cdr3_aa: CASSRQPRGGDQPQHF
j_call: TRBJ2-7; v_call: TRBV19; d_call: TRBD1; cdr3_aa: CASSPRLQGALSYEQYF
j_call: TRBJ2-2; v_call: TRBV12-5; d_call: TRBD1; cdr3_aa: CASGLVMTGGTGELFF
j_call: TRBJ2-7; v_call: TRBV20-1; d_call: .; cdr3_aa: CSATPGPAYEQYF
j_call: TRBJ1-1; v_call: TRBV30; d_call: .; cdr3_aa: CAWSCGATEAFF
j_call: TRBJ1-5; v_call: TRBV25-1; d_call: TRBD1; cdr3_aa: CASSELGWDRDNQPQHF
j_call: TRBJ2-2; v_call: TRBV27; d_call: .; cdr3_aa: CASSLFAAANTGELFF
j_call: TRBJ1-2; v_call: TRBV11-2; d_call: .; cdr3_aa: CASGPGRNYGYTF
j_call: TRBJ2-5; v_call: TRBV6-2/TRBV6-3; d_call: .; cdr3_aa: CASSPGSETQYF
j_call: TRBJ1-2; v_call: TRBV7-9; d_call: .; cdr3_aa: CASSLVREDGYTF
j_call: TRBJ1-6; v_call: TRBV2; d_call: .; cdr3_aa: CASSLLEAYNSPLHF
j_call: TRBJ1-1; v_call: TRBV30; d_call: TRBD1; cdr3_aa: CACGQVNTEAFF
j_call: TRBJ2-7; v_call: TRBV10-3; d_call: .; cdr3_aa: CAIRAGQGYEQYF
j_call: TRBJ1-2; v_call: TRBV18; d_call: .; cdr3_aa: CASPPQADYGYTF
j_call: TRBJ1-1; v_call: TRBV12-3/TRBV12-4; d_call: .; cdr3_aa: CASSSADDTEAFF
j_call: TRBJ2-7; v_call: TRBV12-3/TRBV12-4; d_call: TRBD2; cdr3_aa: CASSLGTSGSPTYEQYF
j_call: TRBJ2-2; v_call: TRBV6-1; d_call: TRBD2; cdr3_aa: CASSEARGTSGRRSGELFF
j_call: TRBJ2-2; v_call: TRBV12-3/TRBV12-4; d_call: .; cdr3_aa: CASSKDSAGNTGELFF
j_call: TRBJ1-4; v_call: TRBV9; d_call: TRBD1; cdr3_aa: CASSAAGTGYEKLFF
j_call: TRBJ1-6; v_call: TRBV27; d_call: .; cdr3_aa: CASSPGTAPYNSPLHF
j_call: TRBJ2-7; v_call: TRBV13; d_call: TRBD2; cdr3_aa: CASSLGAGTSVTYEQYF
j_call: TRBJ2-7; v_call: TRBV11-2; d_call: .; cdr3_aa: CASSAHWLSGDGPYEQYF
j_call: TRBJ2-7; v_call: TRBV12-3/TRBV12-4; d_call: .; cdr3_aa: CASSWSADSYEQYF
j_call: TRBJ1-1; v_call: TRBV27; d_call: .; cdr3_aa: CASSLRRGTPGTEAFF
j_call: TRBJ2-4; v_call: TRBV5-1; d_call: TRBD2; cdr3_aa: CASSLAPGGGNIQYF
j_call: TRBJ2-7; v_call: TRBV29-1; d_call: .; cdr3_aa: CSVLSSYEQYF
j_call: TRBJ2-3; v_call: TRBV29-1; d_call: TRBD1; cdr3_aa: CSVEWGGTGTTDTQYF
j_call: TRBJ1-1; v_call: TRBV6-5; d_call: .; cdr3_aa: CASSHDSDRLNTEAFF
j_call: TRBJ1-5; v_call: TRBV6-1; d_call: .; cdr3_aa: CASSESRGIGDYSNQPQHF
j_call: TRBJ1-2; v_call: TRBV28; d_call: .; cdr3_aa: CASSFFDGYTF
j_call: TRBJ1-5; v_call: TRBV12-3/TRBV12-4; d_call: .; cdr3_aa: CASSLTIGNQPQHF
j_call: TRBJ2-7; v_call: TRBV13; d_call: .; cdr3_aa: CASSLGAGREQYF
j_call: TRBJ1-2; v_call: TRBV6-1; d_call: TRBD1; cdr3_aa: CATQPGTGHGYTF
j_call: TRBJ2-7; v_call: TRBV29-1; d_call: .; cdr3_aa: CSVVRSSSYEQYF
j_call: TRBJ2-7; v_call: TRBV15; d_call: TRBD2; cdr3_aa: CATSNQGLAGDYEQYF
j_call: TRBJ1-1; v_call: TRBV12-3/TRBV12-4; d_call: .; cdr3_aa: CASSRRTRVAEAFF
j_call: TRBJ2-5; v_call: TRBV6-5; d_call: .; cdr3_aa: CASSYSVLVQETQYF
j_call: TRBJ1-5; v_call: TRBV19; d_call: TRBD1; cdr3_aa: CASRDRGRAYSNQPQHF
j_call: TRBJ2-7; v_call: TRBV27; d_call: .; cdr3_aa: CASSLNLATSYEQYF
j_call: TRBJ2-7; v_call: TRBV20-1; d_call: .; cdr3_aa: CSARALVNEQYF
j_call: TRBJ1-1; v_call: TRBV6-1; d_call: .; cdr3_aa: CASSEYFILNTEAFF
j_call: TRBJ1-3; v_call: TRBV7-2; d_call: .; cdr3_aa: CASSPSLHTIYF
j_call: TRBJ2-2; v_call: TRBV5-1; d_call: TRBD2; cdr3_aa: CASSFETSGIANTGELFF